The present T cell receptor beta chain was sequenced within a study of T cell responses to AZD1222 COVID-19 vaccine (dated by TCRdb to about 2021). Regarding the complete study: TCR sequencing was performed for 230 to 250 trial participants, of whom some 200 were given two doses of AZD1222 and about 25 were given two doses of MenACWY control vaccine. Trial participants were enrolled into age subgroups of 18-55, 56-69 and 70-plus years, which contained 148, 28 and 57 TCR-sequenced participants, respectively.

Points the paper makes about the study in general: Participants were mostly white British, with more females than males. The authors suggested clonal diversity may have been underestimated. Because no samples from the day 14 peak response were available, repertoires could be characterized only after the peak T cell response. After two AZD1222 doses, both the breadth and the depth of spike-specific TCRs were significantly higher than at day 0 and than in MenACWY recipients. Conclusions about previously exposed vaccinees are limited because only five to seven AZD1222 recipients were SARS-CoV-2 seropositive at baseline. CD4 TCRs associated with the vaccine covered the entire spike protein, and the dominant responses were in regions 160-218 and 743-854. The 56-69-year group was small, and its depth increase did not reach significance, likely because of low power. Reportedly, almost half of the unique spike-specific TCRs recognized epitopes lying outside the regions that are mutated in the B.1.351 and B.1.1.7 variants.

The CDR3 regions of human TCRbeta chains were analyzed by immunosequencing. Per the authors' processing: Repertoire TCRs were checked for matches against a reference library of SARS-CoV-2-specific TCRs that had been generated using the MIRA antigen-specificity platform. Breadth was defined as the fraction of unique TCRs that were SARS-CoV-2-associated. Depth was defined as the fraction of total T cells that were SARS-CoV-2-associated. Each spike-specific TCR was assigned to its reactive spike region and to a CD4 or CD8 class using the MIRA data. Log10-transformed breadth and depth values were compared by one-way ANOVA with Sidak's multiple comparisons tests. Entries here come from immuneACCESS through TCRdb and include only in-frame sequences with V and J called. Some clones fail to appear in such tables; in the studies checked, an unresolved V gene covers under half of the shortfall, and the cause of the remainder is unknown. From that table come the V and J calls and clone size; the DNA was used to work out D and trimming. The sample profile shows fewer than 85,000 clones; roughly 85% of them were found once. About 1.3% of the sample is taken by the ten largest.

This clone was counted only a few times. Its antigen is currently not known. No base qualities exist here, and no much larger clone lies one base off it. Trimming removed 4 bases from V and 1 base from J, leaving 8 bases between the germline ends. The germline V gene sets CDR1 to SGHTA and CDR2 to FQGNSA. Measured from the cysteine to the phenylalanine, the CDR3 is 13 residues long. Only the CDR3 DNA stays, 39 bases, in frame from base 1. The intended sense of this specimen's time point label: about 28 days (+/-7) after the second vaccine dose. AZD1222 recipients whose second dose came at about 4 weeks and those whose second dose came at about 12 weeks were combined into one group, since spike-specific TCR depth and breadth did not differ between the two schedules. Samples from vaccinated people were obtained from the UK trials COV001 and COV002, which included a single-blind randomized controlled phase 2/3 trial of AZD1222 (ChAdOx1 nCoV-19) in healthy adults. Trial participant PBMC samples were collected at day 0 and day 28 after the second dose for TCRbeta chain sequencing.

In this chain, TRBV7-2 is recombined with TRBJ2-7; the D gene is possibly TRBD1, with 5 bases matching. This clonotype was sampled from an adult who received the AZD1222 COVID-19 vaccine. Sequencing used peripheral blood, obtained 28 days after the second AZD1222 dose. The DNA sequence is TGTGCCAGCAGCTCGCAGGGATCCTACGAGCAGTACTTC. This codes for CASSSQGSYEQYF.